This T cell receptor (beta chain) comes out of a study of blood T cell repertoires in COVID-19. V lost 2 bases and J 3 bases, leaving 15 bases between the germline ends. The germline V gene encodes CDR1 SGHNT and CDR2 YYREEE (reference sequence). The CDR3 loop spans 15 amino acids. Per the study methods: From reference gene primer amplification, estimates of nucleated cell counts were derived. The data were produced by immunoSEQ multiplex PCR, yet TCRdb's version contains in-frame clones alone and is incomplete. V and J calls and clone size are those listed in that table; D and trimming were worked out from the DNA. The table records roughly 250,000 clones, approximately 86% of them present only once.

The sample comprised peripheral blood. The genes are TRBV5-4 and TRBJ2-7; D remains ambiguous. The receptor was isolated from a human donor with COVID-19, enrolled during active disease. The donor label of this sample is uncertain. CDR3 in amino acids: CASSLSGLLGYEQYF. The CDR3 DNA reads as TGTGCCAGCAGCTTAAGTGGGCTCCTCGGCTACGAGCAGTACTTC.